Shown below are 29 T cell receptor beta chains from a single sample sequenced in a study of blood T cells in healthy people across ages. Combining a sample-barcoded 5' primer with a J-beta primer mix, a second PCR ran for about 7 to 11 cycles. TCRdb re-called the 5' RACE reads with MiXCR, one entry per CDR3 protein. The repertoire holds around 800,000 distinct CDR3 sequences, around 62% seen once, with 25% to 35% in the top ten. Material for sequencing was blood. The receptors stem from a man under 40 in good health.

V is TRBV7-9 and J is TRBJ2-3, with D perhaps TRBD2 (5 bases). V shed 1 base and J shed 5 bases, with 13 bases lying between them. Germline CDR1 reads SEHNR; CDR2 reads FQNEAQ (reference sequence). The CDR3 extends over 15 amino acids. The CDR3 DNA reads TGTGCCAGCAGCTTAGGAGGGTTTAGGGAAGATACGCAGTATTTT. Translation: CASSLGGFREDTQYF.

This clonotype was observed a handful of times. This chain links TRBV7-2 with TRBJ2-7; no clear D gene. This CDR3 has 14 residues. Per the germline V gene, CDR1 is SGHTA and CDR2 is FQGNSA. V dropped 5 bases and J dropped 0 bases, with 11 bases sitting between them. CDR3 bases: TGTGCCAGCAGCCCTACGACAAGCTCCTACGAGCAGTACTTC. Translation gives CASSPTTSSYEQYF.

As to this clonotype: Relative to the germline gene, one junction end is altered; a read error may explain this. The rearrangement uses TRBV7-9 and TRBJ1-2, with D tentatively TRBD1 (6 bases). Per germline, CDR1 SEHNR and CDR2 FQNEAQ (reference sequence). This CDR3 contains 12 residues. The CDR3 sequence is CAGSLEGGGYTF. CDR3 nucleotides: TGTGCCGGCAGCCTAGAGGGGGGTGGCTACACCTTC.

This clonotype turned up a few times. The chain employs TRBV29-1 and TRBJ1-1; 9 bases map to TRBD1. The CDR3 extends over 12 amino acids. CDR1 and CDR2 from the germline V gene are SQVTM and ANQGSEA. With V trimmed by 0 bases and J by 13 bases, 6 bases remained unmatched. CDR3 region: CSVEDPRTGDFF. Here the CDR3 DNA reads TGCAGCGTTGAAGATCCCAGGACAGGGGATTTCTTT.

This chain connects TRBV14 to TRBJ2-1; 7 bases map to TRBD2. Germline CDR1 is SGHDN and CDR2 is FVKESK. V shed 0 bases, J shed 4 bases, and the junction held 6 bases outside the gene matches. There are 16 residues in the CDR3. CDR3 sequence (DNA): TGTGCCAGCAGCCAAGAGGGGGGGATTCGATACAATGAGCAGTTCTTC. As protein: CASSQEGGIRYNEQFF.

The rearrangement links TRBV11-2 to TRBJ2-7; no firm D call. Trimming removed 8 bases from V and 2 bases from J, with 13 bases in between. The CDR3 is 13 residues long. Germline V gives CDR1 SGHAT, CDR2 FQNNGV. The CDR3 DNA follows: TGTGCCAGCGCACAGCGTCGGGCCTACGAGCAGTACTTC. It yields the protein CASAQRRAYEQYF.

The rearrangement links TRBV6-2 or TRBV6-3 to TRBJ2-1, with TRBD2 matching over 10 bases. V lost 6 bases, J lost 9 bases, and 5 bases stayed unmatched. There are 13 residues in the CDR3. CDR1 is MNHEY, CDR2 SVGEGT, per germline. Written as DNA, the CDR3 is TGTGCCAGCAGACCAACTAGCGGGGTTGAGCAGTTCTTC. Protein: CASRPTSGVEQFF.

This chain joins TRBV27 and TRBJ2-6; unclear D gene. CDR1 is MNHEY, CDR2 SMNVEV, per germline (reference sequence). The CDR3 runs to 13 residues. V lost 9 bases to trimming and J lost 0 bases, with 6 bases between them. DNA of the CDR3: TGTGCCAGTGTAGGCTCTGGGGCCAACGTCCTGACTTTC. Protein product: CASVGSGANVLTF. The whole variable domain, remainder taken from reference TRBV27 and TRBJ2-6, is EAQVTQNPRYLITVTGKKLTVTCSQNMNHEYMSWYRQDPGLGLRQIYYSMNVEVTDKGDVPEGYKVSRKEKRNFPLILESPSPNQTSLYFCASVGSGANVLTFGAGSRLTVL.

This chain uses TRBV7-9 with TRBJ1-6; D perhaps matches TRBD1 (5 bases). V gave up 1 base and J gave up 8 bases, with 9 bases separating them. The germline gives CDR1 SEHNR, CDR2 FQNEAQ (reference sequence). There are 14 residues in the CDR3. CDR3 amino acids: CASSLDGAHSPLHF. The CDR3 DNA reads as TGTGCCAGCAGCTTAGATGGGGCCCATTCACCCCTCCACTTT. Variable domain in full (rest from reference TRBV7-9 and TRBJ1-6): DTGVSQNPRHKITKRGQNVTFRCDPISEHNRLYWYRQTLGQGPEFLTYFQNEAQLEKSRLLSDRFSAERPKGSFSTLEIQRTEQGDSAMYLCASSLDGAHSPLHFGNGTRLTVT.

V usage is TRBV6-1 and J usage is TRBJ1-2; 9 bases map to TRBD1. V shed 2 bases, J shed 7 bases, and the junction held 5 bases outside the gene matches. The CDR3 is made up of 14 amino acids. Per the germline V gene, CDR1 is MNHNS and CDR2 is SASEGT. The CDR3 spells CASSERTGGFGYTF. CDR3 bases: TGTGCCAGCAGTGAAAGAACAGGGGGCTTTGGCTACACCTTC.

The chain couples TRBV20-1 to TRBJ2-7; 8 positions agree with TRBD2. Germline CDR1 is DFQATT and CDR2 is SNEGSKA (reference sequence). J lost 3 bases, V lost 3 bases, and 4 bases had no gene match. CDR3 length: 13 residues. CDR3 residues: CSASGGEYYEQYF. The CDR3 DNA reads as TGCAGTGCTAGCGGGGGGGAATACTACGAGCAGTACTTC.

V usage is TRBV6-5 and J usage is TRBJ2-1; no definite D call. The V gene's germline CDR1 is MNHEY and CDR2 SVGAGI. There are 14 residues in the CDR3. Between the trimmed V and J ends, which lost 4 bases and 7 bases, there was a span of 14 bases. The CDR3 nucleotides read TGTGCCAGCAGTTCCTGGCAGGTTGGTAATGAGCAGTTCTTC. Translated, it gives CASSSWQVGNEQFF.

CDR3 nucleotide sequence: TGTGCCAGCAGTAGGGACACTGGCCGGAGAGATACGCAGTATTTT. Translating it yields CASSRDTGRRDTQYF. The V gene is TRBV28, the J gene TRBJ2-3, with a weak D call TRBD1 (6 bases). Germline-derived CDR1 and CDR2 are MDHEN and SYDVKM. Trimming shortened V by 5 bases and J by 5 bases, and 17 bases separated the two germline ends. The CDR3 totals 15 residues.

The rearrangement uses TRBV9 and TRBJ2-3; TRBD2 agrees at 7 bases. Germline CDR1 and CDR2: SGDLS and YYNGEE. J lost 0 bases, V lost 2 bases, and 9 bases had no gene match. The CDR3 totals 17 residues. The CDR3 reads CASSVLLAEASTDTQYF. The CDR3 region has the DNA TGTGCCAGCAGCGTCCTTCTAGCGGAGGCTAGCACAGATACGCAGTATTTT.

This clonotype showed up just a few times. The rearrangement links TRBV20-1 to TRBJ2-4; 15 bases align to TRBD2. Germline CDR1 DFQATT, CDR2 SNEGSKA (reference sequence). The V segment lost 5 bases and the J segment 0 bases; nucleotides outside the gene matches: 5. The CDR3 is 17 residues long. This CDR3 is CSAPGLAGGLAKNIQYF. The CDR3 DNA reads as TGCAGTGCTCCGGGACTAGCGGGGGGCCTAGCCAAAAACATTCAGTACTTC.

The V gene is TRBV20-1, the J gene TRBJ2-5, with D perhaps given as TRBD1 or TRBD2 (5 bases each). The CDR3 sequence is 14 residues long. The germline V gene has CDR1 DFQATT and CDR2 SNEGSKA (reference sequence). V gave up 1 base and J gave up 11 bases, with 20 bases separating them. The CDR3 bases are TGCAGTGCTAGAGCGGGGCCGGACGACGGAGAGCAGTACTTC. Amino acid sequence: CSARAGPDDGEQYF.

About this clonotype itself: A much larger clone is a single base away; this may be a read error. The genes are TRBV4-3 and TRBJ1-2; D unclear. This CDR3 comprises 13 residues. Germline-derived CDR1 and CDR2 are LGHNA and YSLEER. CDR3 in DNA: TGCGCCAGCAGCCAAAAAGACAAATATGGCCACACCTTC. Amino acids: CASSQKDKYGHTF.

The J gene is TRBJ2-1, the V gene TRBV20-1; TRBD2 agrees at 9 bases. The end of the DNA fits TRBJ2-7 better, so the J call may be wrong. Looked up from germline, CDR1 is DFQATT and CDR2 is SNEGSKA (reference sequence). This CDR3 is 15 amino acids long. CDR3 nucleotide sequence: TGCAGTGCTTCCCGGCTAGCGGGGACTTCCAATGAGCAGTACTTC. Translated: CSASRLAGTSNEQYF.

This clonotype was picked up a small number of times. The chain has TRBV7-2 and TRBJ2-5; TRBD1 matches 7 bases. J was trimmed by 7 bases and V by 2 bases; bases with no gene match: 10. The germline CDR1 and CDR2 sequences are SGHTA and FQGNSA. The CDR3 totals 15 residues. CDR3: CASSLPGPSGGTQYF. CDR3 nucleotide sequence: TGTGCCAGCAGCTTACCCGGGCCATCAGGGGGGACCCAGTACTTC.

This chain links TRBV7-9 with TRBJ1-1, with a weak D call TRBD1 (6 bases). The CDR3 has 15 amino acids. Per germline, CDR1 SEHNR and CDR2 FQNEAQ (reference sequence). V dropped 5 bases and J dropped 5 bases, with 18 bases sitting between them. CDR3 in amino acids: CASSPQGGVGTEAFF. The CDR3, as DNA: TGTGCCAGCAGCCCACAGGGTGGGGTTGGGACTGAAGCTTTCTTT.

The chain recombines TRBV6-5 with TRBJ2-4; no firm D call. Trimming took 5 bases from V and 0 from J, leaving 11 bases between them. Germline V gene data show CDR1 as MNHEY and CDR2 as SVGAGI. This CDR3 has 15 amino acids. CDR3 nucleotides: TGTGCCAGCAGTCGCTCGGTGCTAGCCAAAAACATTCAGTACTTC. This encodes CASSRSVLAKNIQYF.

This clonotype was observed a few times. This chain connects TRBV12-3 or TRBV12-4 to TRBJ1-5; D remains ambiguous. CDR3 length: 14 amino acids. V shed 3 bases and J shed 1 base, with 7 bases lying between them. This chain's CDR3 is CASSLDVSNQPQHF. The CDR3 DNA is TGTGCCAGCAGTTTGGACGTGAGCAATCAGCCCCAGCATTTT.

The gene calls are TRBV28 and TRBJ2-1; D is uncertain. With 5 bases removed from V and 6 bases from J, the gap between germline ends came to 8 bases. This CDR3 is built from 12 residues. Germline assignment: CDR1 MDHEN and CDR2 SYDVKM. The CDR3 loop is CASSPTCNEQFF. The CDR3 nucleotides are TGTGCCAGCAGTCCCACTTGCAATGAGCAGTTCTTC.

The chain combines TRBV6-5 with TRBJ2-4; weak D call: TRBD2 (6 bases). Near its end, the DNA agrees better with TRBJ2-7, so the J call may be wrong. CDR3 length: 14 amino acids. In germline, CDR1 is MNHEY, CDR2 SVGAGI. The CDR3 protein is CASSYSRLAYEQYF. For the CDR3, the DNA is TGTGCCAGCAGTTACTCGAGACTAGCCTACGAGCAGTACTTC.

The rearrangement uses TRBV18 and TRBJ1-6; D is uncertain. Germline CDR1 KGHSH, CDR2 LQKENI. V was shortened by 6 bases and J by 9 bases, with 12 bases between the two germline ends. The CDR3 loop spans 13 amino acids. The CDR3 spells CASSPKESSPLHF. CDR3 nucleotide sequence: TGTGCCAGCTCCCCGAAGGAGAGTTCACCCCTCCACTTT.

The rearrangement joins TRBV20-1 to TRBJ2-1; 8 bases line up with TRBD2. Germline CDR1 and CDR2: DFQATT and SNEGSKA (reference sequence). The junction had 12 bases not matched to a gene; V was cut back by 6 bases and J by 8 bases. This CDR3 has 14 amino acids. The CDR3 DNA sequence: TGCAGTGCCACGTTCGCGGGGGGCCGAGATGAGCAGTTCTTC. Residues: CSATFAGGRDEQFF.

V and J are TRBV27 and TRBJ1-2, with D hard to call. This CDR3 spans 12 amino acids. The ends were cut back, 3 bases at V and 8 bases at J, with 10 bases in the middle. CDR1 is MNHEY and CDR2 is SMNVEV in the germline V gene (reference sequence). The CDR3 DNA sequence: TGTGCCAGCAGTTTGGGCGGGCAAGGCTACACCTTC. This codes for CASSLGGQGYTF.

The V call is TRBV7-2, the J call TRBJ2-5; a possible D gene is TRBD2 (5 bases). The CDR3 spans 14 residues. Trimming shortened V by 9 bases and J by 0 bases, and 14 bases separated the two germline ends. CDR1 and CDR2 from the germline V gene are SGHTA and FQGNSA. The CDR3 here is CASKSREYQETQYF. The CDR3 region has the DNA TGTGCCAGTAAGTCGAGGGAGTACCAAGAGACCCAGTACTTC.

The V call is TRBV2, the J call TRBJ1-5, with D perhaps matching TRBD1 (5 bases). Germline CDR1 reads SNHLY; CDR2 reads FYNNEI. V was clipped by 2 bases and J by 3 bases, with 14 bases between them. The CDR3 contains 16 residues. CDR3 coding DNA: TGTGCCAGCAGTGAAACCCCGGGGACGCACAATCAGCCCCAGCATTTT. As protein: CASSETPGTHNQPQHF.